This TCR beta chain originates from a study of T-cell memory formation after mild COVID-19. The wider study: Across donors, TCR clusters were largely donor specific.

Per the germline V gene, CDR1 is SGHAT and CDR2 is FQNNGV. V gave up 1 base and J gave up 0 bases, with 16 bases separating them. The CDR3 has 17 amino acids. A single record per CDR3 protein comes from TCRdb applying MiXCR to the 5' RACE reads. The sample records about 200,000 distinct CDR3 sequences, around 15% being singletons. Study-wide findings and caveats: Mainly in CM and EM were contracting CD4+ clones; CD8+ were in EMRA. The authors left the SARS-CoV-2 specificity of second-wave clones peaking on day 37 unconfirmed.

On this clonotype itself: Its cognate antigen is unknown.

This clonotype was sampled from an adult woman who had mild COVID-19 (a few samples of this study predate the infection). Cell type and time point are not known. V gene TRBV11-2 combines with J gene TRBJ2-7, with D perhaps matching TRBD2 (5 bases). Input material: PBMCs or a T cell subset sorted from them (not recorded which). The CDR3 coding sequence is TGTGCCAGCAGCTTAGCGGCGGAGGCGAGGAGCTCCTACGAGCAGTACTTC. It codes for CASSLAAEARSSYEQYF.